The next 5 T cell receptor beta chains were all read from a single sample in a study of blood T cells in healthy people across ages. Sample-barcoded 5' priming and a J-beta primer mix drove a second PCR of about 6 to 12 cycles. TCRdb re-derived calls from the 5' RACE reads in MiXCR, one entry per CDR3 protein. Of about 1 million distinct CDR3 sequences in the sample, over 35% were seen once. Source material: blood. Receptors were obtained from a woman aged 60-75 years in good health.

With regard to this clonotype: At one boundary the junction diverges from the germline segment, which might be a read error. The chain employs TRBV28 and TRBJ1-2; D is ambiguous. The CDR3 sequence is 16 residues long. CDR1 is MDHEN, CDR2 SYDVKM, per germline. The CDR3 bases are TGTGACAGCAGTTTTTCTATAATGGCAGCCGGCTTTGGCTACACCTTC. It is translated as CDSSFSIMAAGFGYTF.

The CDR3 DNA is TGTGCCAGCAGTGAACCAGGGGGCTTAGCCAAAAACATTCAGTACTTC. This translates into CASSEPGGLAKNIQYF. V and J are TRBV6-1 and TRBJ2-4; 8 nucleotides line up with TRBD1. Germline values: CDR1 MNHNS, CDR2 SASEGT. J was trimmed by 0 bases and V by 2 bases; bases with no gene match: 3. This CDR3 spans 16 amino acids.

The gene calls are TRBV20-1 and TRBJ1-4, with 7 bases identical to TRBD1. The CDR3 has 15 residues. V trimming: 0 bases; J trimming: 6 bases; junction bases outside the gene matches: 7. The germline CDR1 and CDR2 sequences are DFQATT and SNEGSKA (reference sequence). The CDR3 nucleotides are TGCAGTGCTAGAGACAGGGGGTTTTCGCATGAAAAACTGTTTTTT. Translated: CSARDRGFSHEKLFF.

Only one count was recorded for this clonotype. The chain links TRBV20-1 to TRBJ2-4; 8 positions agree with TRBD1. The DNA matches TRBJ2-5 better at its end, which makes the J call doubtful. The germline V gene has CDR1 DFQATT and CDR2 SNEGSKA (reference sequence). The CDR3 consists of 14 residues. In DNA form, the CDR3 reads TGCAGTGCTAGGAAAGACAGGGGCCAAGAGACCCAGTACTTC. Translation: CSARKDRGQETQYF.

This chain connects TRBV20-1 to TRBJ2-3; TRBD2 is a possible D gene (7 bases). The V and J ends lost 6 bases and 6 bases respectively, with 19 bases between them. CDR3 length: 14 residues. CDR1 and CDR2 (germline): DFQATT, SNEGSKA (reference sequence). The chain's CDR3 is CSAGGPTLVDTQYF. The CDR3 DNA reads TGCAGTGCCGGGGGGCCGACCCTTGTGGATACGCAGTATTTT.